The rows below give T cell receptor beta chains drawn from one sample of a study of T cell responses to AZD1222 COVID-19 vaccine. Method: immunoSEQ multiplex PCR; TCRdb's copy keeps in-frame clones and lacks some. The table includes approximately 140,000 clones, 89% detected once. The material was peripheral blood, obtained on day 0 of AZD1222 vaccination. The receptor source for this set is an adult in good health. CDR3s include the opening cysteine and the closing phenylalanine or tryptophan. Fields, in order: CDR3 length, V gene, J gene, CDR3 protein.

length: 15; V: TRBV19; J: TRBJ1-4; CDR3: CASTLLGGRDEKLFF
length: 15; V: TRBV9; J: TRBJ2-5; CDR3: CASSVESGEGGTQYF
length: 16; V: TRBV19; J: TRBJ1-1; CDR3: CASSFHRDRGSPEAFF
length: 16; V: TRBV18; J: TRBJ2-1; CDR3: CASSQFDRSSYNEQFF
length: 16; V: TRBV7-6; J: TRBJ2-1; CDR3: CASSHLRGLAYNEQFF
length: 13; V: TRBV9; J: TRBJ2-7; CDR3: CASSVGPRNEQYF
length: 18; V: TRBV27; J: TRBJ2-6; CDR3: CASSPQPGSGSGANVLTF
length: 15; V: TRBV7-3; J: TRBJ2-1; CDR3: CASSRLAGLYNEQFF
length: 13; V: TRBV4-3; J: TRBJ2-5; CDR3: CASSQDLQGTQYF
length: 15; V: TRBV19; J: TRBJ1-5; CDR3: CASSIGGAGNQPQHF
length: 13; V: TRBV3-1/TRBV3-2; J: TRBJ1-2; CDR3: CASSQKQWYGYTF
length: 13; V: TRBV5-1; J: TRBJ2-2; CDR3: CASSLRADGELFF
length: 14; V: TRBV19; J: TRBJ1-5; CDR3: CASSGRNSNQPQHF
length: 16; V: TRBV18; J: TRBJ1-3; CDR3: CASSPSRAGGGNTIYF
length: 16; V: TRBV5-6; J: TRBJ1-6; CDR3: CASSLVDSPPNSPLHF
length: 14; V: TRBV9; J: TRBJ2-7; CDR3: CASSVEADPYEQYF
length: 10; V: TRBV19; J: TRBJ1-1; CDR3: CASGGVVAFF
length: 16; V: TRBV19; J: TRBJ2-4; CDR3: CASSSKRDGVKNIQYF
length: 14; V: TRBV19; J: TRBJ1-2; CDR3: CASRKPGTNYGYTF
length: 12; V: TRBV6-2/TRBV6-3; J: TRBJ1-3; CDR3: CASSEPGNTIYF
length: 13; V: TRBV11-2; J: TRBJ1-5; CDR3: CASSPRGDQPQHF
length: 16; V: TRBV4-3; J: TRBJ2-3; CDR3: CASSQDGAGPTDTQYF
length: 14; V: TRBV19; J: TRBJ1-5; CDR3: CASSRTGGSQPQHF
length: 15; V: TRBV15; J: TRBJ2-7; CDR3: CATSREQGRAYEQYF
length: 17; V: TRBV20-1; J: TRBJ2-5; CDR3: CSASLLAGRRMSETQYF